This T cell receptor (beta chain) was obtained from a study of blood T cell repertoires in COVID-19. Study summary: The cDNA or gDNA used as material had been derived from T cells, B-cell-depleted T cells, or PBMCs.

Repertoires were generated with immunoSEQ multiplex PCR, while TCRdb's copy carries only in-frame clones and drops some. The table has around 300,000 clones, around nine tenths seen once. The CDR3 is 15 amino acids. Trimming removed 5 bases from V and 0 bases from J, with 13 bases in between. Germline loops: CDR1 MNHEY, CDR2 SVGAGI. Participant-reported clinical history was the basis for cohort assignment. V gene TRBV6-5 combines with J gene TRBJ1-1; D is perhaps TRBD1 (6 bases). The receptor was derived from a woman aged 40 to 50 who had recovered from COVID-19. The sequenced sample consisted of PBMCs or T cells enriched from blood (not recorded which). In nucleotides, the CDR3 is TGTGCCAGCAGTCCCCACAGGGCACTGAACACTGAAGCTTTCTTT. Its translation is CASSPHRALNTEAFF.